The rows below give T cell receptor beta chains drawn from one sample of a study of blood T cell repertoires in COVID-19. Libraries were prepared by immunoSEQ multiplex PCR; TCRdb keeps only in-frame clonotypes and omits some of them. Altogether about 170,000 clones are present, roughly 86% being singletons, with the ten largest covering 2% to 3%. Sample: peripheral blood. The receptors were gathered from a woman older than 75 with COVID-19, enrolled during active disease. Both conserved end residues are part of each CDR3. The D gene is left open where the match is weak. Only some rows state a clone size, as once, few, many or a class for expanded clones.

v_gene: TRBV5-1
d_gene: TRBD1
abundance: once
j_gene: TRBJ2-7
CDR3aa: CASSLGDFGTGSYEQYF
CDR3nt: TGCGCCAGCAGCCTTGGGGATTTCGGGACAGGGTCCTACGAGCAGTACTTC

v_gene: TRBV12-3/TRBV12-4
d_gene: -
abundance: -
j_gene: TRBJ1-4
CDR3aa: CASRGQTNEKLFF
CDR3nt: TGTGCCAGCAGAGGACAGACAAATGAAAAACTGTTTTTT

v_gene: TRBV3-1/TRBV3-2
d_gene: -
abundance: once
j_gene: TRBJ2-7
CDR3aa: CASRGLGEQYF
CDR3nt: TGTGCCAGCAGGGGCCTTGGGGAGCAGTACTTC

v_gene: TRBV5-1
d_gene: TRBD1
abundance: once
j_gene: TRBJ2-5
CDR3aa: CASRRDSGQETQYF
CDR3nt: TGCGCCAGCAGACGGGACAGCGGACAAGAGACCCAGTACTTC

v_gene: TRBV7-2
d_gene: TRBD2
abundance: -
j_gene: TRBJ2-1
CDR3aa: CASSLSLGTSLSRDEQFF
CDR3nt: TGTGCCAGCAGCTTATCCCTCGGGACTAGTCTGTCTCGCGATGAGCAGTTCTTC

v_gene: TRBV19
d_gene: -
abundance: -
j_gene: TRBJ1-1
CDR3aa: CASRLREDTGTEAFF
CDR3nt: TGTGCCAGTAGGCTCAGGGAGGATACGGGCACTGAAGCTTTCTTT

v_gene: TRBV9
d_gene: TRBD1
abundance: -
j_gene: TRBJ1-1
CDR3aa: CASSIGDRLNTEAFF
CDR3nt: TGTGCCAGCAGCATTGGGGACAGATTGAACACTGAAGCTTTCTTT

v_gene: TRBV10-3
d_gene: -
abundance: -
j_gene: TRBJ1-3
CDR3aa: CAIRAVSGNTIYF
CDR3nt: TGTGCCATCAGAGCGGTCTCTGGAAACACCATATATTTT

v_gene: TRBV6-2/TRBV6-3
d_gene: TRBD1
abundance: once
j_gene: TRBJ2-7
CDR3aa: CASSSTGRSVDEQYF
CDR3nt: TGTGCCAGCAGCTCGACAGGGCGGTCAGTCGACGAGCAGTACTTC

v_gene: TRBV20-1
d_gene: TRBD2
abundance: few
j_gene: TRBJ2-3
CDR3aa: CSASVASGSHTQYF
CDR3nt: TGCAGTGCTAGTGTGGCTAGCGGGAGTCATACGCAGTATTTT

v_gene: TRBV19
d_gene: -
abundance: -
j_gene: TRBJ1-5
CDR3aa: CASSSGDWNQPQHF
CDR3nt: TGTGCCAGTAGCTCAGGGGATTGGAATCAGCCCCAGCATTTT

v_gene: TRBV28
d_gene: -
abundance: many
j_gene: TRBJ1-3
CDR3aa: CASSRVRVGNTIYF
CDR3nt: TGTGCCAGCAGTCGTGTGAGGGTTGGAAACACCATATATTTT

v_gene: TRBV28
d_gene: -
abundance: -
j_gene: TRBJ2-2
CDR3aa: CASSMTGTGELFF
CDR3nt: TGTGCCAGCAGTATGACAGGCACCGGGGAGCTGTTTTTT

v_gene: TRBV19
d_gene: -
abundance: -
j_gene: TRBJ1-6
CDR3aa: CASTGGRGSPLHF
CDR3nt: TGTGCCAGTACGGGTGGGAGGGGATCACCCCTCCACTTT

v_gene: TRBV6-5
d_gene: -
abundance: -
j_gene: TRBJ2-7
CDR3aa: CASSNSASYEQYF
CDR3nt: TGTGCCAGCAGTAACTCGGCCAGCTACGAGCAGTACTTC

v_gene: TRBV6-2/TRBV6-3
d_gene: -
abundance: -
j_gene: TRBJ2-7
CDR3aa: CASSRPSAGYEQYF
CDR3nt: TGTGCCAGCAGTCGCCCGAGCGCTGGCTACGAGCAGTACTTC

v_gene: TRBV7-6
d_gene: -
abundance: -
j_gene: TRBJ1-4
CDR3aa: CASSLEGRGSNEKLFF
CDR3nt: TGTGCCAGCAGCTTGGAAGGGCGGGGGTCTAATGAAAAACTGTTTTTT

v_gene: TRBV6-5
d_gene: -
abundance: -
j_gene: TRBJ1-1
CDR3aa: CASSYPTGGEAFF
CDR3nt: TGTGCCAGCAGTTACCCGACAGGAGGAGAAGCTTTCTTT

v_gene: TRBV2
d_gene: TRBD2
abundance: once
j_gene: TRBJ2-2
CDR3aa: CASSAGTSGRDTGELFF
CDR3nt: TGTGCCAGCAGTGCCGGGACTAGCGGGAGAGACACCGGGGAGCTGTTTTTT

v_gene: TRBV7-3
d_gene: TRBD2
abundance: -
j_gene: TRBJ2-1
CDR3aa: CASSPGAGEEQFF
CDR3nt: TGTGCCAGCAGCCCCGGAGCGGGAGAAGAGCAGTTCTTC

v_gene: TRBV7-2
d_gene: TRBD1
abundance: -
j_gene: TRBJ2-3
CDR3aa: CASRPDSTGSKDTQYF
CDR3nt: TGTGCCAGCAGACCCGACTCGACAGGGTCCAAAGATACGCAGTATTTT

v_gene: TRBV7-2
d_gene: -
abundance: -
j_gene: TRBJ1-5
CDR3aa: CASSNPGGNQPQHF
CDR3nt: TGTGCCAGCAGTAACCCCGGGGGCAATCAGCCCCAGCATTTT